Included here is one T cell receptor beta chain sequence, with context. One entry per CDR3 protein results from TCRdb running MiXCR on the 5' RACE reads. The sample holds around 340,000 distinct CDR3 sequences, over 13% seen once. This sample is drawn from a study of T-cell memory formation after mild COVID-19. The TCR comes from a man younger than 35 who had mild COVID-19 (a few samples of this study predate the infection). Cell type and time point are not known. Material: PBMCs or a T cell subset sorted from them (not recorded which).

The CDR3 loop reads CASSLGATANSPLHF. CDR3 nucleotides: TGTGCCAGCAGCTTGGGAGCGACCGCAAATTCACCCCTCCACTTT. The chain couples TRBV5-6 to TRBJ1-6; no clear D gene. The V and J ends lost 0 bases and 7 bases respectively, with 11 bases between them. CDR3 length: 15 amino acids. CDR1 and CDR2 (germline): SGHDT, YYEEEE.